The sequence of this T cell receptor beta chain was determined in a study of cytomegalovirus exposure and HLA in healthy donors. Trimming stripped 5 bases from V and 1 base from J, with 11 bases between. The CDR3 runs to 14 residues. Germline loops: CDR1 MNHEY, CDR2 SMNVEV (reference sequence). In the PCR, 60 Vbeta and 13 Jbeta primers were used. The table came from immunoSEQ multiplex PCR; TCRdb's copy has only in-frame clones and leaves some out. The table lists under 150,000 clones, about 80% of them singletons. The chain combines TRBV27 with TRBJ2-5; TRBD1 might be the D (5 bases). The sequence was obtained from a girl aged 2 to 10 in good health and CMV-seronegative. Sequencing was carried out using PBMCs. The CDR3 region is CASSLGHRQETQYF. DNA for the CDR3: TGTGCCAGCAGTCTTGGACACCGCCAAGAGACCCAGTACTTC.